This passage covers 15 T cell receptor beta chains from one sample sequenced in a study of T cell responses to AZD1222 COVID-19 vaccine. TCRdb's copy holds only in-frame clones and misses some; the assay was immunoSEQ multiplex PCR. The top ten clones hold 0.95% to 1.1% of a sample with approximately 220,000 clones, about 92% of them seen once. The material sequenced was peripheral blood, taken on day 0 of MenACWY control vaccination. Receptor source: an adult in good health.

This clone appeared once. The CDR3: CASSPPAGRSYGYTF. CDR3 nucleotide sequence: TGTGCCAGCTCACCACCAGCCGGGCGGAGCTATGGCTACACCTTC. V gene TRBV18 combines with J gene TRBJ1-2; D remains ambiguous. V gave up 0 bases and J gave up 4 bases, with 12 bases separating them. The CDR3 sequence is 15 residues long. CDR1 is KGHSH and CDR2 is LQKENI in the germline V gene.

The rearrangement joins TRBV6-1 to TRBJ2-1, with D possibly TRBD1 on 5 matching bases. Looked up from germline, CDR1 is MNHNS and CDR2 is SASEGT. V lost 1 base, J lost 1 base, and 14 bases lay in between. There are 17 residues in the CDR3. CDR3 region: CASSEVGWGGSYNEQFF. The CDR3 DNA reads as TGTGCCAGCAGTGAAGTGGGCTGGGGCGGTTCCTACAATGAGCAGTTCTTC.

This chain connects TRBV6-6 to TRBJ1-3, with unresolved D. The CDR3 totals 16 residues. The ends were cut back, 6 bases at V and 0 bases at J, with 15 bases in the middle. Germline V gene data show CDR1 as MNHNY and CDR2 as SVGAGI (reference sequence). The CDR3 DNA follows: TGTGCCAGCAGGCCCCCCGCATCGAGCTCTGGAAACACCATATATTTT. Residues: CASRPPASSSGNTIYF.

V gene TRBV6-5 combines with J gene TRBJ1-5; TRBD1 is a possible D gene (6 bases). V lost 5 bases, J lost 5 bases, and 16 bases lay in between. The CDR3 contains 15 residues. Germline V CDR1 and CDR2: MNHEY, SVGAGI. For the CDR3, the DNA is TGTGCCAGCAGTCAAAGGGGGGGGGCCTATCAGCCCCAGCATTTT. Translated, it gives CASSQRGGAYQPQHF.

The chain couples TRBV11-1 to TRBJ2-2, with D possibly matching TRBD1 (6 bases). Trimming removed 0 bases at V and 6 bases at J, with 11 bases between. The CDR3 is made up of 15 amino acids. The germline V gene encodes CDR1 SGHAT and CDR2 FQDESV (reference sequence). CDR3 DNA: TGTGCCAGCAGCTTAGCTGGGGCAGGGGCCGGGGAGCTGTTTTTT. As protein: CASSLAGAGAGELFF.

This chain joins TRBV4-3 and TRBJ1-1, with TRBD1 as a possible D gene (5 bases). The CDR3 is 15 amino acids. V was clipped by 0 bases and J by 5 bases, with 13 bases between them. Germline V gives CDR1 LGHNA, CDR2 YSLEER. CDR3 sequence reads: CASSQDYGGGTEAFF. In DNA, the CDR3 is TGCGCCAGCAGCCAAGATTACGGGGGAGGGACTGAAGCTTTCTTT.

V and J are TRBV28 and TRBJ1-1; tentatively, D is TRBD1 (6 bases). Trimming took 2 bases from V and 5 from J, leaving 9 bases between them. This CDR3 region has 13 residues. Germline-derived CDR1 and CDR2 are MDHEN and SYDVKM. The CDR3 region has the DNA TGTGCCAGCAGTTTAACAGGGAGGACTGAAGCTTTCTTT. It yields the protein CASSLTGRTEAFF.

V usage is TRBV5-1 and J usage is TRBJ1-6; TRBD1 is a possible D gene (6 bases). CDR1 is SGHRS and CDR2 is YFSETQ in the germline V gene. Trimming took 4 bases from V and 9 from J, leaving 14 bases between them. The CDR3 extends over 14 amino acids. CDR3: CASSPTGIGSPLHF. In DNA form, the CDR3 reads TGCGCCAGCAGCCCTACAGGGATTGGTTCACCCCTCCACTTT.

In regard to this clone: Other DNA sequences within the sample encode an identical CDR3. The chain is built from TRBV15 and TRBJ1-2, with TRBD1 matching over 9 bases. With 0 bases clipped from V and 8 bases from J, the junction kept 13 bases outside the gene matches. Germline V gene data show CDR1 as LNHNV and CDR2 as YYDKDF (reference sequence). The CDR3 runs to 17 residues. The CDR3 sequence is CATSRDRVMTGGSGYTF. The CDR3 DNA sequence: TGTGCCACCAGCAGAGATCGCGTTATGACAGGGGGATCGGGCTACACCTTC.

The V call is TRBV19, the J call TRBJ1-5; unclear D gene. Trimming left V 4 bases short and J 1 base short, with 8 bases between. CDR1 is LNHDA, CDR2 SQIVND, per germline (reference sequence). The CDR3 totals 14 residues. The CDR3 is CASSTIGSNQPQHF. The CDR3 DNA reads as TGTGCCAGTAGTACAATAGGGAGCAATCAGCCCCAGCATTTT. Based on the CDR3 plus reference TRBV19 and TRBJ1-5, the full variable domain is DGGITQSPKYLFRKEGQNVTLSCEQNLNHDAMYWYRQDPGQGLRLIYYSQIVNDFQKGDIAEGYSVSREKKESFPLTVTSAQKNPTAFYLCASSTIGSNQPQHFGDGTRLSIL.

The CDR3 spells CASGFRYTDTQYF. The CDR3 DNA reads TGTGCTAGTGGTTTTCGATATACAGATACGCAGTATTTT. J is TRBJ2-3 and V is TRBV12-5; D remains unclear. The CDR3 has 13 residues. CDR1 and CDR2 from the germline V gene are LGHNT and FRNRAP. Trimming left V 3 bases short and J 3 bases short, with 7 bases between.

The V and J genes are TRBV6-6 and TRBJ2-2; weak D call: TRBD2 (6 bases). Trimming took off 2 bases at V and 3 bases at J, with 13 bases between the two ends. The CDR3 length is 16 residues. Per the germline V gene, CDR1 is MNHNY and CDR2 is SVGAGI (reference sequence). The CDR3 spells CASSYGRPPYTGELFF. CDR3 sequence (DNA): TGTGCCAGCAGTTACGGGAGGCCCCCGTACACCGGGGAGCTGTTTTTT.

This clone has a single count. The chain couples TRBV6-5 to TRBJ2-7; maybe TRBD1 (6 bases). CDR1 MNHEY and CDR2 SVGAGI come from the germline V gene. The CDR3 is 13 amino acids. V lost 6 bases and J lost 3, with 12 bases in between. The CDR3 coding sequence is TGTGCCAGCAGAAGAGGACAGTTCTACGAGCAGTACTTC. This gives the protein CASRRGQFYEQYF.

The V call is TRBV12-3 or TRBV12-4, the J call TRBJ2-5; D may be TRBD1 (6 bases). The V and J ends lost 6 bases and 1 base respectively, with 9 bases between them. This CDR3 contains 13 residues. The CDR3 nucleotides read TGTGCCAGCAGAGGACAGCCCCAAGAGACCCAGTACTTC. Protein product: CASRGQPQETQYF.

The chain carries TRBV2 and TRBJ1-4; D possibly corresponds to TRBD1 (5 bases). The V gene lost 6 bases and the J gene lost 8 bases, with 19 bases spanning the gap. The CDR3 runs 15 residues. Germline assignment: CDR1 SNHLY and CDR2 FYNNEI. This chain's CDR3 is CASRQRQSGVEKLFF. The CDR3, as DNA: TGTGCCAGCAGGCAACGACAGTCGGGAGTGGAAAAACTGTTTTTT.